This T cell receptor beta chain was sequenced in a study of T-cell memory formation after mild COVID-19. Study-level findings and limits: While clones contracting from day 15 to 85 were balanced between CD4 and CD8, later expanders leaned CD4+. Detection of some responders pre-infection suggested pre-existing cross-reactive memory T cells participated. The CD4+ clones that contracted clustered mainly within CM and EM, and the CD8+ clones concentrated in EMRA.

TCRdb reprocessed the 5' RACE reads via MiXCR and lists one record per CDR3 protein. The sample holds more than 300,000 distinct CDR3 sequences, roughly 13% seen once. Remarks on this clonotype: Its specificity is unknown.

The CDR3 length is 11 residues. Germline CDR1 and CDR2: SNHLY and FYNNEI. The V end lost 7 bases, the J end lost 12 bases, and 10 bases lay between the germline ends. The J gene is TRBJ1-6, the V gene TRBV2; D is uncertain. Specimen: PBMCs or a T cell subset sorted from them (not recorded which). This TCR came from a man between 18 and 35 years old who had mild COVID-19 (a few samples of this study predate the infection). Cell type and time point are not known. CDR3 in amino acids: CASMTLGPLHF. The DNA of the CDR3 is TGTGCCAGCATGACCCTTGGACCCCTCCACTTT.